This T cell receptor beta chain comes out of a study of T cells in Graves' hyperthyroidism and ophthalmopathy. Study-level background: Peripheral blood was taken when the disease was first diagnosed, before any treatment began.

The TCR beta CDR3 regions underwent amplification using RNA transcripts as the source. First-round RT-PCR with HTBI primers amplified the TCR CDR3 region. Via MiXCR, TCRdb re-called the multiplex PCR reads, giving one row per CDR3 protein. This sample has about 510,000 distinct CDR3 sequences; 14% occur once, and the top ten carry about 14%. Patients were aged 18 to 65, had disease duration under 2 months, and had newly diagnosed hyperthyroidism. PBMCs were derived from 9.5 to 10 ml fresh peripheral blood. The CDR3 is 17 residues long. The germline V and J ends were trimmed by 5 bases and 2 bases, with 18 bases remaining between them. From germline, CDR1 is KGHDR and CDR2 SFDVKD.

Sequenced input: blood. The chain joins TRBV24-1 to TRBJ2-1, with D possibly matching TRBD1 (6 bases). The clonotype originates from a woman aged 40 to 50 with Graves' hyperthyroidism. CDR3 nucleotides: TGTGCCACCAGTGCCTCTGGGGGCAGGCCCCCCTACAATGAGCAGTTCTTC. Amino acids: CATSASGGRPPYNEQFF.